These 13 T cell receptor beta chains originate from one sample sequenced in a study of T cell responses to AZD1222 COVID-19 vaccine (dated by TCRdb to the early 2020s). The method was the immunoSEQ multiplex PCR assay. TCRdb retrieved this table from immuneACCESS and kept in-frame rearrangements only. Not all clones are present; in checked studies, unresolved V genes account for under half, and no reason is known for the remainder. This sample comprises around 77,000 clones, around 86% of them detected only once. The ten largest clonotypes hold under 3% of the sample. Reading the label with the study, this specimen's time point is: baseline before first vaccination. Sample: peripheral blood, taken on day 0 of AZD1222 vaccination. These receptors were taken from an adult in good health.

The genes are TRBV5-4 and TRBJ2-4; the match to TRBD2 covers 11 bases. V shed 4 bases, J shed 0 bases, and the junction held 9 bases outside the gene matches. The CDR3 loop spans 18 amino acids. Germline V lookup: CDR1 SGHNT, CDR2 YYREEE (reference sequence). CDR3 loop: CASSQLAGVGIAKNIQYF. CDR3 coding DNA: TGTGCCAGCAGCCAACTAGCGGGAGTGGGGATAGCCAAAAACATTCAGTACTTC.

V and J are TRBV10-3 and TRBJ2-2, with 7 bases fitting TRBD2. V lost 3 bases, J lost 3 bases, and 4 bases stayed unmatched. Germline assignment: CDR1 ENHRY and CDR2 SYGVKD. The CDR3 totals 15 residues. The CDR3 loop reads CAISDVGGDTGELFF. The CDR3 DNA reads TGTGCCATCAGTGACGTGGGGGGGGACACCGGGGAGCTGTTTTTT.

The V and J genes are TRBV12-5 and TRBJ2-2, with D perhaps matching TRBD2 (5 bases). Between the trimmed V and J ends, which lost 0 bases and 3 bases, there was a span of 17 bases. From germline, CDR1 is LGHNT and CDR2 FRNRAP. The length of the CDR3 is 18 residues. The CDR3 DNA reads as TGTGCTAGTGGTTTGGTGGGGAAAGGCGGACTTTACACCGGGGAGCTGTTTTTT. Translating gives CASGLVGKGGLYTGELFF.

The chain joins TRBV7-3 to TRBJ2-1, with D possibly being TRBD2 (6 bases). CDR1 is SGHTA, CDR2 FQGTGA, per germline. V was cut by 5 bases and J by 0 bases, with 14 bases left in between. The CDR3 is made up of 16 amino acids. CDR3 in amino acids: CASSPQRVSSYNEQFF. The CDR3 DNA sequence: TGTGCCAGCAGCCCCCAGCGGGTAAGCTCCTACAATGAGCAGTTCTTC.

The V and J genes are TRBV10-3 and TRBJ2-3, with 11 bases that match TRBD1. CDR1 and CDR2 from the germline V gene are ENHRY and SYGVKD. The V gene end was trimmed by 4 bases and the J gene end by 4 bases; junction bases not matched to a gene: 7. This CDR3 is built from 16 residues. CDR3 DNA sequence: TGTGCCATCAGTGGAAATCCGGGACAGGGGGCAGATACGCAGTATTTT. Translated: CAISGNPGQGADTQYF.

The chain recombines TRBV28 with TRBJ1-1; D ambiguous. The CDR3 length is 13 residues. Trimming took 5 bases from V and 6 from J, leaving 13 bases between them. Germline V gene sequence: CDR1 MDHEN, CDR2 SYDVKM. The CDR3 nucleotides read TGTGCCAGCAGTCTAGAGGTTACACCTGAAGCTTTCTTT. It yields the protein CASSLEVTPEAFF.

The chain joins TRBV29-1 to TRBJ1-2; D may be TRBD1 (5 bases). This CDR3 is 12 amino acids long. In germline, CDR1 is SQVTM, CDR2 ANQGSEA. Trimming shortened V by 6 bases and J by 3 bases, and 11 bases separated the two germline ends. CDR3 nucleotide sequence: TGCAGCGTCCCCGGGGCTTACTATGGCTACACCTTC. Translating gives CSVPGAYYGYTF.

The V and J genes are TRBV5-1 and TRBJ2-7, with D possibly being TRBD1 (5 bases). Trimming removed 1 base from V and 2 bases from J, with 7 bases in between. Germline-derived CDR1 and CDR2 are SGHRS and YFSETQ. The CDR3 is made up of 13 amino acids. Written as DNA, the CDR3 is TGCGCCAGCAGCTTGCAACAGGCCTACGAGCAGTACTTC. This gives the protein CASSLQQAYEQYF.

This chain connects TRBV29-1 to TRBJ1-2; a weak D match, TRBD1 (5 bases). V lost 0 bases and J lost 8, with 10 bases in between. Looked up from germline, CDR1 is SQVTM and CDR2 is ANQGSEA. The CDR3 totals 12 residues. DNA for the CDR3: TGCAGCGTTGAAGATGGGGGTAGCGGCTACACCTTC. The encoded protein is CSVEDGGSGYTF.

The DNA of the CDR3 is TGTGCCAGCAGTTTTTTCGGGGGGCGCCCCTTGAACACTGAAGCTTTCTTT. Translation gives CASSFFGGRPLNTEAFF. V is TRBV27 and J is TRBJ1-1; tentative D call: TRBD1 (6 bases). The CDR3 covers 17 residues. Trimming took 3 bases from V and 0 from J, leaving 17 bases between them. Germline CDR1 reads MNHEY; CDR2 reads SMNVEV (reference sequence).

V usage is TRBV29-1 and J usage is TRBJ1-5, with no clear D. CDR3 length equals 13 residues. Trimming removed 4 bases from V and 0 bases from J, with 7 bases in between. Looked up from germline, CDR1 is SQVTM and CDR2 is ANQGSEA. The CDR3, as DNA: TGCAGCGTTGCACAGAATAGCAATCAGCCCCAGCATTTT. It is translated as CSVAQNSNQPQHF.

The J gene is TRBJ2-2, the V gene TRBV11-3; D may be TRBD2 (5 bases). V lost 5 bases, J lost 0 bases, and 10 bases lay in between. CDR1 and CDR2 from the germline V gene are SGHNT and YENEEA. This CDR3 contains 15 residues. CDR3 sequence: CASSRGRANTGELFF. The CDR3 DNA reads as TGTGCCAGCAGCCGAGGGCGAGCGAACACCGGGGAGCTGTTTTTT. Drawing the rest from reference TRBV11-3 and TRBJ2-2, the complete variable domain is EAGVVQSPRYKIIEKKQPVAFWCNPISGHNTLYWYLQNLGQGPELLIRYENEEAVDDSQLPKDRFSAERLKGVDSTLKIQPAELGDSAVYLCASSRGRANTGELFFGEGSRLTVL.

The rearrangement links TRBV11-1 to TRBJ1-2, with D uncertain. Germline V gene lookup returns CDR1 SGHAT and CDR2 FQDESV (reference sequence). This CDR3 has 13 residues. The V and J ends lost 5 bases and 2 bases respectively, with 9 bases between them. This CDR3 is CASSQSGNYGYTF. The DNA of the CDR3 is TGTGCCAGCAGCCAAAGCGGGAACTATGGCTACACCTTC.